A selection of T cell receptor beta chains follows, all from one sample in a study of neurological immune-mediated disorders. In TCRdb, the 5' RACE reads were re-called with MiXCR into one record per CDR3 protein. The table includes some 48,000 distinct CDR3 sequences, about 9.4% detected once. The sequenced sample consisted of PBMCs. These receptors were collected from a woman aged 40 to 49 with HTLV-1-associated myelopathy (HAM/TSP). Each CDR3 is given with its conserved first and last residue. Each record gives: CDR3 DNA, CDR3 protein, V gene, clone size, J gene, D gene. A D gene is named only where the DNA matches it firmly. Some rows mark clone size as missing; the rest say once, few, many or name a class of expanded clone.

DNA: TGTGCCGTCCTTTCAGGGGGCTATGGCTACACCTTC
CDR3: CAVLSGGYGYTF
V: TRBV6-6
size: many
J: TRBJ1-2
D: TRBD1

DNA: TGTGCCAGCAGCGTACTTGGACAAGCTGGGACAGATACGCAGTATTTT
CDR3: CASSVLGQAGTDTQYF
V: TRBV9
size: many
J: TRBJ2-3
D: NA

DNA: TGTGCCAGCAGTTTGCGGCGGGGGACAGGGCCGAACACTGAAGCTTTCTTT
CDR3: CASSLRRGTGPNTEAFF
V: TRBV12-3/TRBV12-4
size: many
J: TRBJ1-1
D: TRBD1

DNA: TGCAGTGCTAGTACCGGGTACGGCTACACCTTC
CDR3: CSASTGYGYTF
V: TRBV20-1
size: many
J: TRBJ1-2
D: NA

DNA: TGTGCCAGCAGCTTAAAGGGGGTAGGGGCCAACGTCCTGACTTTC
CDR3: CASSLKGVGANVLTF
V: TRBV7-8
size: many
J: TRBJ2-6
D: NA

DNA: TGCGCCAGCAGCTTGATTTCACCCCACAATGAGCAGTTCTTC
CDR3: CASSLISPHNEQFF
V: TRBV5-1
size: few
J: TRBJ2-1
D: NA

DNA: TGTGCCAGCAGTTTAGACGGGGGTTACACAGATACGCAGTATTTT
CDR3: CASSLDGGYTDTQYF
V: TRBV12-3/TRBV12-4
size: many
J: TRBJ2-3
D: NA

DNA: TGTGCCAGCAGTCGTACTATCGCCGGGACTAGCGGGGGGGCCTACGAGCAGTACTTC
CDR3: CASSRTIAGTSGGAYEQYF
V: TRBV3-1
size: many
J: TRBJ2-7
D: TRBD2

DNA: TGCAGCGCCTCTGTAGCATCCGAGCAGTACTTC
CDR3: CSASVASEQYF
V: TRBV29-1
size: NA
J: TRBJ2-7
D: NA

DNA: TGTGCCAGCAGCCAAGATAGAGCGGGGGGAGACACAGATACGCAGTATTTT
CDR3: CASSQDRAGGDTDTQYF
V: TRBV4-2
size: many
J: TRBJ2-3
D: TRBD2

DNA: TGCGCCAGCAGCCAAGGAGAGGGGGGCGCCACCCACAATGAGCAGTTCTTC
CDR3: CASSQGEGGATHNEQFF
V: TRBV4-1
size: few
J: TRBJ2-1
D: NA

DNA: TGTGCCAGCTCACCACCGGAGGGGTTCGAAAACATTCAGTACTTC
CDR3: CASSPPEGFENIQYF
V: TRBV18
size: many
J: TRBJ2-4
D: NA

DNA: TGCAGCGTCCAGGGTCGGTCTAATGAAAAACTGTTTTTT
CDR3: CSVQGRSNEKLFF
V: TRBV29-1
size: many
J: TRBJ1-4
D: NA

DNA: TGTGCCATCAGTGAGTCGGTCCGGGGAGGAGGCAATCAGCCCCAGCATTTT
CDR3: CAISESVRGGGNQPQHF
V: TRBV10-3
size: many
J: TRBJ1-5
D: NA

DNA: TGTGCCAGCAGCTTAAACACTTACGAGCAGTACTTC
CDR3: CASSLNTYEQYF
V: TRBV11-2
size: many
J: TRBJ2-7
D: NA

DNA: TGTGCCAGCAGAAAGGAGAGGGGGGGCACCTACGAGCAGTACTTC
CDR3: CASRKERGGTYEQYF
V: TRBV12-3/TRBV12-4
size: many
J: TRBJ2-7
D: NA

DNA: TGTGCCAGCAGTTTACGGGCAGATGTGCAGTACTTC
CDR3: CASSLRADVQYF
V: TRBV12-3/TRBV12-4
size: many
J: TRBJ2-5
D: NA

DNA: TGTGCCAGCAGTTACCCCGGACAACCTTCTACAACTAATGAAAAACTGTTTTTT
CDR3: CASSYPGQPSTTNEKLFF
V: TRBV6-6
size: many
J: TRBJ1-4
D: NA

DNA: TGTGCCAGCAGTTACTCGATCGGGTCCCAGTACTTC
CDR3: CASSYSIGSQYF
V: TRBV6-6
size: few
J: TRBJ2-5
D: NA

DNA: TGCAGCGTTGAACAGGGGAGGGCATACAATGAGCAGTTCTTC
CDR3: CSVEQGRAYNEQFF
V: TRBV29-1
size: NA
J: TRBJ2-1
D: NA

DNA: TGCAGTGCTAGACAAAGACTAGCTAGGGAGACCCAGTACTTC
CDR3: CSARQRLARETQYF
V: TRBV20-1
size: NA
J: TRBJ2-5
D: TRBD2

DNA: TGCGCCAGCAGATCCTCCGGGACAGGGGGCTGGGGCTACACCTTC
CDR3: CASRSSGTGGWGYTF
V: TRBV4-1
size: many
J: TRBJ1-2
D: TRBD1

DNA: TGTGCCAGCAGTCCCTATACCGGGGAGCTGTTTTTT
CDR3: CASSPYTGELFF
V: TRBV27
size: many
J: TRBJ2-2
D: NA

DNA: TGTGCCAGCACCACAGGGTCATATACGCAGTATTTT
CDR3: CASTTGSYTQYF
V: TRBV5-5
size: many
J: TRBJ2-3
D: NA

DNA: TGCAGTGCTAGGACACGAGCCTTACGGGAGCAGTACTTC
CDR3: CSARTRALREQYF
V: TRBV20-1
size: many
J: TRBJ2-7
D: NA

DNA: TGTGCCAGCAGCTTGGCCCTCGCCGTGCAGGCGTCCGGCTACACCTTC
CDR3: CASSLALAVQASGYTF
V: TRBV5-5
size: few
J: TRBJ1-2
D: NA

DNA: TGTGCCAGCAGCCGTGCGGCCTGGCGGGGCGATACGCAGTATTTT
CDR3: CASSRAAWRGDTQYF
V: TRBV7-2
size: many
J: TRBJ2-3
D: NA

DNA: TGCGCCAGCAGCCAAGTTCCGGGGGGCTCCTACAATGAGCAGTTCTTC
CDR3: CASSQVPGGSYNEQFF
V: TRBV4-1
size: many
J: TRBJ2-1
D: TRBD2

DNA: TGTGCCAGCAGCTTAGGCCCGAACTATGGCTACACCTTC
CDR3: CASSLGPNYGYTF
V: TRBV13
size: many
J: TRBJ1-2
D: NA

DNA: TGCGCCAGCAGCCAAGAGAGTGGCACCTACTCCTACAATGAGCAGTTCTTC
CDR3: CASSQESGTYSYNEQFF
V: TRBV4-1
size: many
J: TRBJ2-1
D: NA

DNA: TGCGCCAGCAGCACACAAATGACAGGGCACACTGAAGCTTTCTTT
CDR3: CASSTQMTGHTEAFF
V: TRBV5-1
size: many
J: TRBJ1-1
D: TRBD1